Below, 15 T cell receptor beta chains from the same sample are listed, as sequenced in a study of blood T cell repertoires in COVID-19. This table comes from immunoSEQ multiplex PCR, and its TCRdb copy is limited to in-frame clones, with some not included. The table records 250,000 to 350,000 clones, about nine tenths of them present only once. The sequenced sample consisted of PBMCs or T cells enriched from blood (not recorded which). Receptor source: a woman in her late teens or twenties who had recovered from COVID-19.

This clone came up many times. The same CDR3 also results from other DNA sequences found in this sample. The chain combines TRBV6-4 with TRBJ2-1; 11 bases fit TRBD2. The CDR3 has 15 residues. The germline V gene has CDR1 MRHNA and CDR2 SNTAGT. The V gene end was trimmed by 0 bases and the J gene end by 6 bases; junction bases not matched to a gene: 1. The CDR3 loop reads CASSDSTSGSNEQFF. The CDR3 coding sequence is TGTGCCAGCAGTGACTCAACTAGCGGGAGCAATGAGCAGTTCTTC.

The chain uses TRBV4-1 and TRBJ2-7; a possible D gene is TRBD2 (5 bases). Trimming removed 1 base at V and 3 bases at J, with 10 bases between. The CDR3 is 14 amino acids. Per the germline V gene, CDR1 is MGHRA and CDR2 is YSYEKL. The CDR3 loop is CASSQGTLNYEQYF. The CDR3 DNA sequence: TGCGCCAGCAGCCAAGGGACTCTCAACTACGAGCAGTACTTC.

The V and J genes are TRBV6-5 and TRBJ1-2; D is possibly TRBD1 (6 bases). The CDR3 totals 12 residues. Germline lookup yields CDR1 MNHEY and CDR2 SVGAGI. Deletions cut 5 bases from V and 8 bases from J, with 12 bases between. The DNA for the CDR3 is TGTGCCAGCAGTCTAGGGGGTCGAGGCTACACCTTC. Its translation is CASSLGGRGYTF.

The gene calls are TRBV28 and TRBJ2-7; 7 bases map to TRBD2. The germline V gene encodes CDR1 MDHEN and CDR2 SYDVKM. The junction had 17 bases not matched to a gene; V was cut back by 8 bases and J by 7 bases. This CDR3 is built from 15 residues. Here the CDR3 reads CASRPFSGQTKEQYF. In DNA, the CDR3 is TGTGCCAGCCGACCTTTTAGCGGGCAGACTAAAGAGCAGTACTTC.

The count of this clone is one. This could be a read error, since a much larger clone is one nucleotide away. The genes are TRBV7-8 and TRBJ2-7, with TRBD1 matching 10 bases. V lost 5 bases to trimming and J lost 2 bases; unmatched junction nucleotides: 3. Germline V gene lookup returns CDR1 SGHVS and CDR2 FQNEAQ. The CDR3 totals 14 residues. The CDR3 protein is CASSPGTGAYEQYF. DNA for the CDR3: TGTGCCAGCAGCCCCGGGACAGGGGCCTACGAGCAGTACTTC.

This clone was detected only a few times. V and J are TRBV24-1 and TRBJ2-2, with 8 bases lining up with TRBD1. Germline V CDR1 and CDR2: KGHDR, SFDVKD. V dropped 4 bases and J dropped 3; count of bases not matched to a gene: 6. The CDR3 loop spans 16 amino acids. CDR3 sequence: CATSDRTGIHTGELFF. The CDR3 nucleotides read TGTGCCACCAGTGACCGGACAGGGATACACACCGGGGAGCTGTTTTTT.

This chain connects TRBV6-1 to TRBJ1-1, with 11 bases identical to TRBD1. Trimming at V came to 4 bases and at J to 1 base, leaving 5 bases not matched to a gene. The V gene's germline CDR1 is MNHNS and CDR2 SASEGT. The CDR3 length is 16 residues. CDR3 sequence (DNA): TGTGCCAGCAGTGCCCCGGACAGGGGGCAGAACACTGAAGCTTTCTTT. It yields the protein CASSAPDRGQNTEAFF.

This chain joins TRBV6-4 and TRBJ1-1, with 10 nucleotides matching TRBD1. V shed 9 bases, J shed 5 bases, and the junction held 18 bases outside the gene matches. The germline CDR1 and CDR2 sequences are MRHNA and SNTAGT. The CDR3 is 17 amino acids. CDR3: CASFNRDRGPEETEAFF. CDR3 DNA sequence: TGTGCCAGTTTTAACCGGGACAGGGGACCTGAGGAGACTGAAGCTTTCTTT.

The chain has TRBV19 and TRBJ2-7, with D uncertain. Germline CDR1 reads LNHDA; CDR2 reads SQIVND (reference sequence). The V end lost 3 bases, the J end lost 2 bases, and 11 bases lay between the germline ends. The CDR3 spans 14 residues. The CDR3 DNA reads TGTGCCAGTAGTATCGTCTCGCCTACCTACGAGCAGTACTTC. As protein: CASSIVSPTYEQYF.

J is TRBJ2-7 and V is TRBV6-1, with TRBD2 identical over 8 bases. This CDR3 contains 15 residues. Germline CDR1 and CDR2: MNHNS and SASEGT. J gave up 0 bases and V 1 base, and 2 bases lay outside the gene matches. The CDR3 is CASSEGLARSYEQYF. CDR3 nucleotide sequence: TGTGCCAGCAGTGAAGGACTAGCGCGCTCCTACGAGCAGTACTTC.

V and J are TRBV5-1 and TRBJ2-7, with D maybe TRBD2 (5 bases). Germline values: CDR1 SGHRS, CDR2 YFSETQ. V was trimmed by 3 bases and J by 2 bases, leaving 9 bases between them. CDR3 length equals 13 residues. This CDR3 reads CASSSPGTYEQYF. Written as DNA, the CDR3 is TGCGCCAGCAGCTCCCCGGGGACCTACGAGCAGTACTTC.

The V and J genes are TRBV18 and TRBJ2-6, with TRBD1 identical over 10 bases. The J segment lost 1 base and the V segment lost 4 bases, leaving 4 bases of the junction unmatched. CDR1 and CDR2 (germline): KGHSH, LQKENI. The CDR3 spans 17 residues. The CDR3 coding sequence is TGTGCCAGCTCACGGGGACAGGGGTTATCTGGGGCCAACGTCCTGACTTTC. Translating gives CASSRGQGLSGANVLTF.

This clone showed up just a few times. The chain employs TRBV27 and TRBJ1-1, with D tentatively TRBD1 (6 bases). This CDR3 has 20 amino acids. CDR1 MNHEY and CDR2 SMNVEV come from the germline V gene (reference sequence). Trimming pared 0 bases from V and 4 bases from J, leaving 27 bases between. DNA for the CDR3: TGTGCCAGCAGTTTATCTTATTACCGGACAGCATTACCTCCGGGCACTGAAGCTTTCTTT. Its protein is CASSLSYYRTALPPGTEAFF.

This clone was detected ten times or more. This chain uses TRBV19 with TRBJ2-5, with a weak D call TRBD2 (5 bases). CDR3 length: 12 residues. Germline CDR1 and CDR2: LNHDA and SQIVND (reference sequence). The V gene lost 10 bases and the J gene lost 4 bases, with 13 bases spanning the gap. The CDR3 coding sequence is TGTGCCACCAGGCAGAGCGGAGAGACCCAGTACTTC. It specifies CATRQSGETQYF.

This chain connects TRBV24-1 to TRBJ2-5; 9 bases line up with TRBD2. V dropped 4 bases and J dropped 2; count of bases not matched to a gene: 1. The CDR3 sequence is 14 residues long. In germline, CDR1 is KGHDR, CDR2 SFDVKD. The CDR3 here is CATSDGLAQETQYF. The DNA of the CDR3 is TGTGCCACCAGTGACGGACTAGCGCAAGAGACCCAGTACTTC.